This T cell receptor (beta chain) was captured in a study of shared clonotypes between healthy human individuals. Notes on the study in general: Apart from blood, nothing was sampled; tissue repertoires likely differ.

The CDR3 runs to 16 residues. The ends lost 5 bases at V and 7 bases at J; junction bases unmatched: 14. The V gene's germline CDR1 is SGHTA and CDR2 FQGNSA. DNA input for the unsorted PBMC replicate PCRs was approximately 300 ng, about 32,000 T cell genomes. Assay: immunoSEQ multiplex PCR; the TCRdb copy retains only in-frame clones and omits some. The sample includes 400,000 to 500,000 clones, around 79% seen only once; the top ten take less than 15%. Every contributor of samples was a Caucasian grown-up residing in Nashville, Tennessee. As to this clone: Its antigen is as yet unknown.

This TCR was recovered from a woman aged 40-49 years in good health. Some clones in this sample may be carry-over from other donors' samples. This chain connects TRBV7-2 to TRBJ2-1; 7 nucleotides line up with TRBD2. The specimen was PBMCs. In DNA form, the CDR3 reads TGTGCCAGCAGCCCCCCCGTGCGGGAGTGGCATAATGAGCAGTTCTTC. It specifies CASSPPVREWHNEQFF.